This entry features one TCR beta chain sequence. These data come from a study of blood T cell repertoires in COVID-19. About the research overall: COVID-19 samples from acute and convalescent phases originated in the United States, Italy and Spain. PBMCs, B-cell-depleted T cells, or T cells provided the cDNA or gDNA that made up the material.

Using immunoSEQ multiplex PCR, the repertoire was profiled, and TCRdb retains in-frame clones only, with some absent. The sample lists some 93,000 clones; 70% to 85% were seen once. Sequenced: peripheral blood. This clonotype was obtained from a man aged 70 or older with acute or convalescent COVID-19.

CDR3 nucleotide sequence: TGTGCCAGCAGCCGAACGGGACAGGGACTTGTTGCTTTCTTT. It encodes CASSRTGQGLVAFF. V is TRBV6-5 and J is TRBJ1-1, with 9 bases that match TRBD1. Germline-derived CDR1 and CDR2 are MNHEY and SVGAGI. V trimming: 6 bases; J trimming: 11 bases; junction bases outside the gene matches: 13. CDR3 length equals 14 residues.